The 8 T cell receptor beta chains reported below all come from one sample, sequenced in a study of blood T cell repertoires in COVID-19. The assay was immunoSEQ multiplex PCR, and TCRdb's table has in-frame clones only and misses some. This table holds some 70,000 clones, 81% found once. The sequenced sample was peripheral blood. Receptors were obtained from a woman aged 70-85 years with acute or convalescent COVID-19.

The chain has TRBV3-1 (or the pseudogene TRBV3-2) and TRBJ2-1; 10 positions agree with TRBD2. Unmatched junction bases numbered 6, after V lost 1 base and J lost 15 bases. Germline-derived CDR1 and CDR2 are LGHDT and YNNKEL (reference sequence). The CDR3 totals 13 residues. The CDR3 bases are TGTGCCAGCAGCCAAGGGGATAGCGGGAGGTGGTTCTTC. Amino acids: CASSQGDSGRWFF.

This clone was detected only a few times. This rearrangement joins TRBV19 to TRBJ2-2, with D unclear. V was cut by 2 bases and J by 4 bases, with 11 bases left in between. The CDR3 runs to 15 residues. Germline loops: CDR1 LNHDA, CDR2 SQIVND (reference sequence). CDR3 sequence reads: CASSISVLSTGELFF. Written as DNA, the CDR3 is TGTGCCAGTAGTATATCAGTACTATCCACCGGGGAGCTGTTTTTT. The complete variable domain, with remaining parts taken from reference TRBV19 and TRBJ2-2, reads DGGITQSPKYLFRKEGQNVTLSCEQNLNHDAMYWYRQDPGQGLRLIYYSQIVNDFQKGDIAEGYSVSREKKESFPLTVTSAQKNPTAFYLCASSISVLSTGELFFGEGSRLTVL.

The chain couples TRBV30 to TRBJ2-7; TRBD2 might be the D (6 bases). This CDR3 region has 13 residues. Germline loops: CDR1 GTSNPN, CDR2 SVGIG (reference sequence). V was cut by 5 bases and J by 0 bases, with 11 bases left in between. CDR3 region: CAWVRRGSYEQYF. CDR3 DNA: TGTGCCTGGGTCCGGAGGGGCTCCTACGAGCAGTACTTC.

J is TRBJ2-7 and V is TRBV7-8; 8 bases align to TRBD1. The germline gives CDR1 SGHVS, CDR2 FQNEAQ. Trimming at V came to 5 bases and at J to 6 bases, leaving 9 bases not matched to a gene. The CDR3 is 14 amino acids. The CDR3 spells CASSHGQGRAEQYF. As DNA, the CDR3 is TGTGCCAGCAGCCACGGACAGGGTCGTGCCGAGCAGTACTTC.

This chain joins TRBV15 and TRBJ2-3; no clear D gene. Trimming cost V 4 bases and J 2 bases, with 19 bases left between them. The V gene's germline CDR1 is LNHNV and CDR2 YYDKDF (reference sequence). The CDR3 is made up of 17 amino acids. In DNA, the CDR3 is TGTGCCACCAGCAAAGGTCAGCAGACTTTTACCACAGATACGCAGTATTTT. It specifies CATSKGQQTFTTDTQYF.

The CDR3 sequence: CATSRDRGEDTEAFF. DNA of the CDR3: TGTGCCACCAGCAGAGACAGGGGCGAGGACACTGAAGCTTTCTTT. This sequence joins TRBV15 and TRBJ1-1, with D perhaps TRBD1 (6 bases). Germline CDR1 reads LNHNV; CDR2 reads YYDKDF (reference sequence). V was cut by 0 bases and J by 3 bases, with 11 bases left in between. CDR3 size: 15 residues.

The V call is TRBV15, the J call TRBJ1-5; 9 bases fit TRBD1. The CDR3 covers 16 residues. The germline CDR1 and CDR2 sequences are LNHNV and YYDKDF (reference sequence). With V trimmed by 4 bases and J by 7 bases, 11 bases remained unmatched. The CDR3 region is CATSNNRGREAQPQHF. Written as DNA, the CDR3 is TGTGCCACCAGCAACAACAGGGGGCGCGAGGCCCAGCCCCAGCATTTT.

V and J are TRBV19 and TRBJ1-1; D is unclear. The CDR3 contains 15 residues. V lost 8 bases to trimming and J lost 0 bases, with 16 bases between them. The germline CDR1 and CDR2 sequences are LNHDA and SQIVND (reference sequence). This CDR3 is CASSGLVAMNTEAFF. CDR3 sequence (DNA): TGTGCCAGTTCGGGGTTGGTAGCCATGAACACTGAAGCTTTCTTT.